This entry lists 10 T cell receptor beta chains sequenced from one sample in a study of T cells in Graves' hyperthyroidism and ophthalmopathy. RNA transcripts were the template for amplifying TCR beta CDR3 regions. The HTBI set primed first-round TCR CDR3 RT-PCR. One entry per CDR3 protein results from TCRdb running MiXCR on the multiplex PCR reads. The sample has approximately 400,000 distinct CDR3 sequences, about 15% seen once. The material sequenced was blood. These receptors all stem from a woman in her 30s with Graves' hyperthyroidism.

Turning to this clonotype: A clone one base away is much larger, so this may be a read error. The chain employs TRBV7-2 and TRBJ2-1, with 10 positions matching TRBD2. The CDR3 is 18 residues long. CDR1 is SGHTA, CDR2 FQGNSA, per germline. The CDR3 sequence is CASSLRVAGGILRNGQFF. The CDR3 DNA follows: TGTGCCAGCAGCCTAAGGGTAGCGGGAGGAATACTAAGGAATGGGCAGTTCTTC.

This clonotype was seen repeatedly, ten times or more. The chain joins TRBV6-2 or TRBV6-3 to TRBJ2-5, with no clear D. V gave up 0 bases and J gave up 3 bases, with 17 bases separating them. Germline CDR1 MNHEY, CDR2 SVGEGT. The CDR3 loop spans 17 amino acids. The CDR3 DNA is TGTGCCAGCAGTTACTCTATGGTTTCCGGTCTAGAAGAGACCCAGTACTTC. It encodes CASSYSMVSGLEETQYF.

This clonotype was recorded a few times. The chain recombines TRBV27 with TRBJ2-4, with D possibly being TRBD1 (6 bases). The germline V and J ends were trimmed by 4 bases and 0 bases, with 13 bases remaining between them. The germline V gene has CDR1 MNHEY and CDR2 SMNVEV (reference sequence). This CDR3 spans 16 amino acids. The DNA of the CDR3 is TGTGCCAGCAGTTCAACAGGGTACATAGCCAAAAACATTCAGTACTTC. Translating it yields CASSSTGYIAKNIQYF.

This clonotype was detected ten times or more. The CDR3 here is CSVEPFLAGGGEQYF. For the CDR3, the DNA is TGCAGCGTTGAACCCTTCCTAGCGGGAGGAGGTGAGCAGTACTTC. The chain combines TRBV29-1 with TRBJ2-7, with TRBD2 identical over 11 bases. V lost 2 bases to trimming and J lost 7 bases; unmatched junction nucleotides: 10. The CDR3 loop spans 15 amino acids. In germline, CDR1 is SQVTM, CDR2 ANQGSEA.

This clonotype has at least ten counts. V usage is TRBV28 and J usage is TRBJ1-2; 7 bases map to TRBD1. J lost 2 bases, V lost 6 bases, and 9 bases had no gene match. Per germline, CDR1 MDHEN and CDR2 SYDVKM. There are 15 residues in the CDR3. The CDR3 sequence: CASRPLGQANYGYTF. The CDR3 nucleotides read TGTGCCAGCAGACCTCTAGGACAGGCAAACTATGGCTACACCTTC.

This clonotype was observed a few times. This chain connects TRBV29-1 to TRBJ2-7; TRBD2 aligns across 11 bases. V shed 5 bases, J shed 1 base, and the junction held 7 bases outside the gene matches. Germline V CDR1 and CDR2: SQVTM, ANQGSEA. The CDR3 totals 15 residues. CDR3 DNA: TGCAGCGTTTCCGTGGGACTAGCGGCTTCCTACGAGCAGTACTTC. As protein: CSVSVGLAASYEQYF.

This clonotype was detected many times. The chain couples TRBV12-3 or TRBV12-4 to TRBJ2-1; 7 bases line up with TRBD1. V was pared by 5 bases and J by 6 bases, with 10 bases of the junction left unmatched. The CDR3 spans 15 residues. Written as DNA, the CDR3 is TGTGCCAGCAGTCCGCCGGGACAGATGCTCAATGAGCAGTTCTTC. Amino acid sequence: CASSPPGQMLNEQFF.

This clonotype appeared many times. The chain has TRBV6-1 and TRBJ2-7, with D possibly matching TRBD2 (6 bases). The CDR3 length is 14 residues. Germline V gene sequence: CDR1 MNHNS, CDR2 SASEGT. Trimming removed 5 bases from V and 5 bases from J, with 16 bases in between. CDR3 DNA sequence: TGTGCCAGCAGTCTTCGGGACTGGGGGGACGAGCAGTACTTC. This encodes CASSLRDWGDEQYF.

The chain employs TRBV5-1 and TRBJ2-1; 11 nucleotides align to TRBD2. The CDR3 consists of 16 residues. Per germline, CDR1 SGHRS and CDR2 YFSETQ. The trim removed 1 base at V and 5 bases at J, leaving 5 bases unmatched. CDR3: CASSLNMGLADNEQFF. The CDR3 DNA reads as TGCGCCAGCAGCTTGAATATGGGACTAGCGGACAATGAGCAGTTCTTC.

This clonotype was counted a few times. The chain uses TRBV20-1 and TRBJ2-7; no definite D call. Trimming took 1 base from V and 3 from J, leaving 7 bases between them. The CDR3 is 12 amino acids. Germline CDR1 DFQATT, CDR2 SNEGSKA (reference sequence). The CDR3 loop is CSARGEYYEQYF. The CDR3 coding sequence is TGCAGTGCTAGAGGTGAATACTACGAGCAGTACTTC.